These 6 T cell receptor beta chains were all obtained from the same sample, sequenced in a study of tumor-infiltrating lymphocytes in localized non-small cell lung cancer. TCRdb's table, derived via immunoSEQ multiplex PCR, lists solely in-frame clones and lacks some. The table has approximately 12,000 clones, 60% to 70% seen once. Specimen: lung tumor tissue. The receptor source for this set is a human donor with non-small cell lung cancer.

This sequence joins TRBV5-1 and TRBJ1-3, with TRBD1 as a possible D gene (5 bases). Germline CDR1 SGHRS, CDR2 YFSETQ. The V gene lost 0 bases and the J gene lost 4 bases, with 14 bases spanning the gap. The CDR3 has 16 residues. The CDR3 nucleotides read TGCGCCAGCAGCTTGGAGGCGTCGACAGCAGGAAACACCATATATTTT. It encodes CASSLEASTAGNTIYF.

This clone turned up a few times. The V gene is TRBV28, the J gene TRBJ1-4, with D uncertain. Per the germline V gene, CDR1 is MDHEN and CDR2 is SYDVKM. CDR3 length: 14 residues. The germline V and J ends were trimmed by 6 bases and 8 bases, with 16 bases remaining between them. CDR3 bases: TGTGCCAGCAGCTCCCAAACAGTACGAGAAAAACTGTTTTTT. Its translation is CASSSQTVREKLFF.

This clone was observed a handful of times. The rearrangement links TRBV6-1 to TRBJ2-6; D uncertain. Per the germline V gene, CDR1 is MNHNS and CDR2 is SASEGT. Trimming shortened V by 6 bases and J by 0 bases, and 9 bases separated the two germline ends. This CDR3 has 15 amino acids. CDR3 sequence (DNA): TGTGCCAGCAGACCCAGGTTCTCTGGGGCCAACGTCCTGACTTTC. It is translated as CASRPRFSGANVLTF.

The V call is TRBV9, the J call TRBJ2-1; 8 bases fit TRBD2. The CDR3 is 16 amino acids. Germline CDR1 reads SGDLS; CDR2 reads YYNGEE. Trimming took 4 bases from V and 8 from J; bases not matched to a gene: 14. CDR3 amino acids: CASSKREPQGRDEQFF. In DNA form, the CDR3 reads TGTGCCAGCAGCAAGCGGGAGCCGCAGGGCCGCGATGAGCAGTTCTTC.

V gene TRBV4-1 combines with J gene TRBJ1-1; D gene unclear. The ends were cut back, 1 base at V and 8 bases at J, with 17 bases in the middle. Germline loops: CDR1 MGHRA, CDR2 YSYEKL. The CDR3 contains 15 residues. The CDR3 DNA reads TGCGCCAGCAGCCAAGTCTCTGCACGAGGCGCGGAAGCTTTCTTT. It is translated as CASSQVSARGAEAFF.

This clone is classed as medium-sized (0.01 to 0.1%). The V gene is TRBV30, the J gene TRBJ2-2; no clear D. Germline V gene data show CDR1 as GTSNPN and CDR2 as SVGIG (reference sequence). This CDR3 comprises 16 residues. V was pared by 5 bases and J by 0 bases, with 16 bases between. CDR3 DNA sequence: TGTGCCTGGTCCCTAGGGCCAGCAACGAACACCGGGGAGCTGTTTTTT. Encoded protein: CAWSLGPATNTGELFF.